A selection of T cell receptor beta chains follows, all from one sample in a study of control samples from healthy donors and cancer patients. Profiling relied on immunoSEQ multiplex PCR, and the TCRdb table lists in-frame clones only, not all of them. The sample shows some 95,000 clones, roughly 89% of them seen only once. Sequenced sample: blood. The receptors shown here come from a human donor in good health. The donor label of this sample is uncertain. Each CDR3 is given without its conserved first and last residue.

V	J	CDR3
TRBV3-1/TRBV3-2	TRBJ1-3	ASFSGNTIY
TRBV19	TRBJ2-2	ASAMGYPGELF
TRBV24-1	TRBJ1-4	ATSGSTNEKLF
TRBV24-1	TRBJ1-2	ATSDTATAPRYT
TRBV4-1	TRBJ1-1	ASSQRDRNTEAF
TRBV20-1	TRBJ2-1	SANIYNEQF
TRBV19	TRBJ1-5	ASSISRGTVSNQPQH
TRBV19	TRBJ1-6	ASSTGQAQNSPLH
TRBV18	TRBJ2-5	ASSPGSADYTAQY
TRBV6-5	TRBJ1-4	ASSPRTEGEKLF
TRBV27	TRBJ2-7	ASNKGQGQYEQY
TRBV5-4	TRBJ2-3	ASSPTGRSTDTQY
TRBV11-2	TRBJ2-3	ASRGRTSGVGVDTQY
TRBV4-1	TRBJ2-3	ASSQDPSAGRTDTQY
TRBV6-1	TRBJ2-1	ASSEGWGPALYNEQF